These 2 T cell receptor beta chains came from one sample sequenced in a study of blood T cell repertoires in COVID-19. The method was immunoSEQ multiplex PCR; TCRdb's version includes in-frame clones alone and lacks a portion of them. The sample has approximately 180,000 clones; about 90% are singletons. Sequenced sample: peripheral blood. The receptors here all came from a man aged 60 to 75 with active or convalescent COVID-19.

This clone was seen just once. This chain joins TRBV19 and TRBJ1-3, with D possibly TRBD1 on 5 matching bases. V was shortened by 3 bases and J by 0 bases, with 18 bases between the two germline ends. This CDR3 has 18 residues. The germline gives CDR1 LNHDA, CDR2 SQIVND (reference sequence). CDR3 protein: CASSMGGQGAFSGNTIYF. DNA for the CDR3: TGTGCCAGTAGTATGGGAGGGCAGGGCGCCTTCTCTGGAAACACCATATATTTT.

There are a few counts of this clone. CDR3 sequence (DNA): TGTGCCAGCACCGACAGGAGCTACACTGAAGCTTTCTTT. It codes for CASTDRSYTEAFF. The rearrangement links TRBV6-5 to TRBJ1-1, with a possible D match to TRBD1 (6 bases). The germline V gene has CDR1 MNHEY and CDR2 SVGAGI. The CDR3 runs 13 residues. V was shortened by 7 bases and J by 3 bases, with 12 bases between the two germline ends.